Detailed here is one T cell receptor (beta chain). CDR3 length equals 15 residues. Trimming shortened V by 4 bases and J by 4 bases, and 17 bases separated the two germline ends. CDR1 and CDR2 (germline): SGHTA, FQGNSA. These data belong to a study of blood T cell repertoires in COVID-19. On the study more broadly: The United States, Italy and Spain were the sources of the acute and convalescent COVID-19 samples. The cDNA or gDNA used as material had been derived from T cells, B-cell-depleted T cells, or PBMCs.

As originally analysed: How many nucleated cells were present was estimated from reference gene primer amplification. The protocol was immunoSEQ multiplex PCR, while the TCRdb copy is restricted to in-frame clones and leaves out a portion. That table is the source of V, J and clone size, and D and trimming were worked out from the DNA. The repertoire holds about 140,000 clones, with roughly four fifths as singletons. The sequence derives from an older woman with acute or convalescent COVID-19. Sequencing used peripheral blood. The chain links TRBV7-2 to TRBJ2-7; a possible D gene is TRBD2 (6 bases). As DNA, the CDR3 is TGTGCCAGCAGCTGGGGGATGGGAGGCCATTACGAGCAGTACTTC. Translating gives CASSWGMGGHYEQYF.